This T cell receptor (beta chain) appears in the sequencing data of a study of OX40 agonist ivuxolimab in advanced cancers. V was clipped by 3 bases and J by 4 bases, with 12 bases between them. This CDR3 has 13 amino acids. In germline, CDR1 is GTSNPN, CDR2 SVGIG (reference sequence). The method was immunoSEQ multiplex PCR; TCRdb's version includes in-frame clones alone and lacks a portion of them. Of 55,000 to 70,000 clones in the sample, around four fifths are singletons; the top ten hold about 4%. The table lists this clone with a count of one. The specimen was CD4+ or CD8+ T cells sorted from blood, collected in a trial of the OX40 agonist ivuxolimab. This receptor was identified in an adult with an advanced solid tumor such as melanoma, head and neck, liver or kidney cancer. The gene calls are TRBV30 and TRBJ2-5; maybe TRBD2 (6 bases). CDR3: CAWRPGVGETQYF. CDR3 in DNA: TGTGCCTGGAGGCCGGGGGTGGGAGAGACCCAGTACTTC.